Sequencing of this T cell receptor (beta chain) was carried out in a study of cytomegalovirus exposure and HLA in healthy donors. Notes on the study in general: A later analysis reportedly identified an Asian-associated ancestry cluster as carrying fewer N-insertions than the approximately 670-donor mean. HLA restriction was apparent for most CMV-associated TCR beta chains in a later analysis.

Primers for the PCR totalled 60 Vbeta and 13 Jbeta. Clones were sequenced by immunoSEQ multiplex PCR, and TCRdb holds only the in-frame ones, with some missing. Its clone listing holds roughly 140,000 clones. To note about this clone: Its antigen is currently unknown.

Between the trimmed V and J ends, which lost 0 bases and 3 bases, there was a span of 15 bases. This CDR3 is 17 amino acids long. From germline, CDR1 is LNHNV and CDR2 YYDKDF (reference sequence). The chain couples TRBV15 to TRBJ1-3; a possible D gene is TRBD1 (5 bases). The sequenced sample was PBMCs. This clonotype originated in a man aged 35-49 years in good health and CMV-seronegative. CDR3 DNA sequence: TGTGCCACCAGCAGAGATCTGGTTGGGGCTAGTGGAAACACCATATATTTT. This translates into CATSRDLVGASGNTIYF.